The source of this T cell receptor (beta chain) is a study of chemoradiotherapy in HPV16-positive cancers. CDR3 size: 14 residues. Germline-derived CDR1 and CDR2 are SGHRS and YFSETQ. The V end was cut by 4 bases, the J end by 5 bases, with 13 bases between. This table comes from immunoSEQ multiplex PCR, and its TCRdb copy is limited to in-frame clones, with some not included. There are 15,000 or so clones in the sample; roughly 93% occur only once, and 2.5% to 3% lies in the top ten. The chain couples TRBV5-1 to TRBJ2-4; D tentatively fits TRBD1 or TRBD2 (5 bases each). The sample in question was blood, obtained from a patient who underwent chemoradiotherapy. This TCR derives from a human donor with HPV-associated anogenital cancer. CDR3 amino acids: CASSLGTAENIQYF. The DNA of the CDR3 is TGCGCCAGCAGCCTAGGGACGGCCGAAAACATTCAGTACTTC.